Listed here are 30 T cell receptor beta chains from one sample, sequenced in a study of shared clonotypes between healthy human individuals. CD8 cells classed as naive were CD45RO-negative and positively selected for CCR7, excluding terminally differentiated effector memory CD45RA+ cells. Clones were sequenced by immunoSEQ multiplex PCR, and TCRdb holds only the in-frame ones, with some missing. The sample includes approximately 600,000 clones, roughly 96% seen only once; the top ten take approximately 0.12%. The sample comprised naive CD8+ T cells sorted from blood. The receptors originated from a woman under 40 in good health.

The V gene is TRBV6-5, the J gene TRBJ2-7; D may be TRBD1 (6 bases). V lost 4 bases and J 2 bases, leaving 12 bases between the germline ends. The germline CDR1 and CDR2 sequences are MNHEY and SVGAGI. The CDR3 has 14 residues. The CDR3 spells CASSSDSTPYEQYF. Here the CDR3 DNA reads TGTGCCAGCAGTTCGGACAGTACCCCCTACGAGCAGTACTTC.

The chain couples TRBV29-1 to TRBJ1-3; TRBD1 matches at 8 bases. The CDR3 is 15 residues long. Germline assignment: CDR1 SQVTM and CDR2 ANQGSEA. V lost 5 bases and J lost 0; bases outside the gene matches: 6. CDR3 sequence: CSVWGDRGSGNTIYF. The CDR3 DNA reads TGCAGCGTTTGGGGAGACAGGGGCTCTGGAAACACCATATATTTT.

The chain uses TRBV28 and TRBJ2-3; 7 bases line up with TRBD2. Germline CDR1 reads MDHEN; CDR2 reads SYDVKM. The CDR3 covers 18 residues. J gave up 6 bases and V 3 bases, and 18 bases lay outside the gene matches. CDR3 region: CASSLEAASGPPIDTQYF. In nucleotides, the CDR3 is TGTGCCAGCAGTTTGGAGGCTGCTAGCGGACCTCCCATTGATACGCAGTATTTT.

The chain uses TRBV27 and TRBJ2-1; D may be TRBD1 or TRBD2 (5 bases each). Germline V CDR1 and CDR2: MNHEY, SMNVEV (reference sequence). This CDR3 region has 16 residues. V was pared by 5 bases and J by 2 bases, with 16 bases between. CDR3 region: CASSPWGSEPYNEQFF. CDR3 sequence (DNA): TGTGCCAGCAGTCCGTGGGGGTCAGAGCCCTACAATGAGCAGTTCTTC.

A few counts support this clone. Other DNA sequences from this sample encode an identical CDR3 as well. The chain links TRBV27 to TRBJ2-1, with no clear D. From germline, CDR1 is MNHEY and CDR2 SMNVEV (reference sequence). Trimming took 0 bases from V and 0 from J, leaving 0 bases between them. The CDR3 consists of 13 residues. The CDR3 is CASSLSSYNEQFF. In nucleotides, the CDR3 is TGTGCCAGCAGTTTATCCTCCTACAATGAGCAGTTCTTC.

The chain joins TRBV7-9 to TRBJ1-1; D not certain. The CDR3 spans 13 residues. From germline, CDR1 is SEHNR and CDR2 FQNEAQ (reference sequence). V was pared by 2 bases and J by 1 base, with 5 bases between. CDR3 bases: TGTGCCAGCAGCTTACCCGAGAACACTGAAGCTTTCTTT. It encodes CASSLPENTEAFF.

The chain recombines TRBV30 with TRBJ2-3, with D tentatively TRBD1 (5 bases). The V gene's germline CDR1 is GTSNPN and CDR2 SVGIG (reference sequence). V was pared by 7 bases and J by 2 bases, with 13 bases between. The CDR3 is made up of 13 amino acids. CDR3 amino acids: CAYNQGATDTQYF. Written as DNA, the CDR3 is TGTGCCTACAACCAGGGTGCCACAGATACGCAGTATTTT. The variable domain in full, with the rest retrieved from reference TRBV30 and TRBJ2-3, is SQTIHQWPATLVQPVGSPLSLECTVEGTSNPNLYWYRQAAGRGLQLLFYSVGIGQISSEVPQNLSASRPQDRQFILSSKKLLLSDSGFYLCAYNQGATDTQYFGPGTRLTVL.

The chain has TRBV7-9 and TRBJ2-7; the D is unclear. Germline V gene data show CDR1 as SEHNR and CDR2 as FQNEAQ (reference sequence). V was cut by 5 bases and J by 3 bases, with 14 bases left in between. This CDR3 contains 14 residues. The DNA for the CDR3 is TGTGCCAGCAGCATAACGGACGGAAACTACGAGCAGTACTTC. As protein: CASSITDGNYEQYF.

This chain links TRBV19 with TRBJ2-1, with TRBD2 identical over 7 bases. This CDR3 region has 15 residues. Germline trimming cut 6 bases from V and 3 bases from J; bases unmatched to any gene: 8. CDR1 and CDR2 (germline): LNHDA, SQIVND (reference sequence). The CDR3 DNA reads as TGTGCCAGTAGGCAACTAGCGCTTGGCTACAATGAGCAGTTCTTC. Protein: CASRQLALGYNEQFF.

The V and J genes are TRBV5-4 and TRBJ2-7, with 8 bases fitting TRBD1. Germline V gene sequence: CDR1 SGHNT, CDR2 YYREEE (reference sequence). CDR3 length equals 13 residues. The V segment lost 5 bases and the J segment 3 bases; nucleotides outside the gene matches: 4. The CDR3, as DNA: TGTGCCAGCAGGGCAGGACAGGGCTACGAGCAGTACTTC. Translated, it gives CASRAGQGYEQYF.

The count of this clone is one. This chain links TRBV7-9 with TRBJ1-1; 7 bases line up with TRBD1. V lost 8 bases to trimming and J lost 0 bases; unmatched junction nucleotides: 12. There are 16 residues in the CDR3. Germline CDR1 is SEHNR and CDR2 is FQNEAQ (reference sequence). The CDR3 nucleotides read TGTGCCAGCCCCCGGAAGGGACAGACGATGAACACTGAAGCTTTCTTT. It translates to CASPRKGQTMNTEAFF.

This chain links TRBV2 with TRBJ1-2, with 7 bases that match TRBD1. Germline-derived CDR1 and CDR2 are SNHLY and FYNNEI. Trimming cost V 4 bases and J 4 bases; bases outside gene matches: 6. The CDR3 is made up of 14 amino acids. CDR3: CASSVTRDSYGYTF. For the CDR3, the DNA is TGTGCCAGCAGTGTCACCCGGGACAGCTATGGCTACACCTTC.

This chain links TRBV15 with TRBJ2-7; D is possibly TRBD1 (5 bases). There are 15 residues in the CDR3. Germline-derived CDR1 and CDR2 are LNHNV and YYDKDF (reference sequence). With 1 base removed from V and 2 bases from J, the gap between germline ends came to 12 bases. The CDR3 coding sequence is TGTGCCACCAGCAGAGGGGCAGGGCGGACCTACGAGCAGTACTTC. Translation: CATSRGAGRTYEQYF.

The J gene is TRBJ2-7, the V gene TRBV4-2; TRBD2 matches 8 bases. This CDR3 is 16 amino acids long. From germline, CDR1 is LGHNA and CDR2 YNFKEQ. Germline trimming cut 0 bases from V and 3 bases from J; bases unmatched to any gene: 7. CDR3 in amino acids: CASSQDRAGGIYEQYF. CDR3 sequence (DNA): TGTGCCAGCAGCCAAGATAGGGCGGGAGGTATCTACGAGCAGTACTTC.

Concerning this clone: Other nucleotide sequences from this sample produce the same CDR3. The chain links TRBV6-5 to TRBJ2-7; D is ambiguous. V lost 0 bases to trimming and J lost 3 bases, with 9 bases between them. CDR1 MNHEY and CDR2 SVGAGI come from the germline V gene. The CDR3 consists of 14 residues. The CDR3 region is CASSYSMGSYEQYF. Here the CDR3 DNA reads TGTGCCAGCAGTTACTCGATGGGCAGCTACGAGCAGTACTTC.

The chain joins TRBV30 to TRBJ2-5; tentative D call: TRBD1 (5 bases). The DNA end is a closer match to TRBJ2-7, so the J assignment may be wrong. CDR3 size: 12 residues. Germline assignment: CDR1 GTSNPN and CDR2 SVGIG (reference sequence). In DNA, the CDR3 is TGTGCCTGGAGTATCACAGGTAACGAGCAGTACTTC. Translating it yields CAWSITGNEQYF.

The chain has TRBV4-1 and TRBJ1-5; the D gene is possibly TRBD1 (6 bases). Trimming cost V 4 bases and J 9 bases, with 16 bases left between them. Germline CDR1 is MGHRA and CDR2 is YSYEKL. The CDR3 loop spans 14 amino acids. In nucleotides, the CDR3 is TGCGCCAGCAGCCCAGACAGGCCGCGGGGGCCCCAGCATTTT. Residues: CASSPDRPRGPQHF.

V is TRBV29-1 and J is TRBJ2-7; the match to TRBD2 covers 11 bases. The CDR3 contains 14 residues. The ends lost 6 bases at V and 2 bases at J; junction bases unmatched: 6. From germline, CDR1 is SQVTM and CDR2 ANQGSEA. This chain's CDR3 is CSVISGREPYEQYF. CDR3 bases: TGCAGCGTCATTAGCGGGAGGGAGCCCTACGAGCAGTACTTC.

The gene calls are TRBV27 and TRBJ2-2; D call uncertain. The CDR3 extends over 14 amino acids. Germline V gene lookup returns CDR1 MNHEY and CDR2 SMNVEV (reference sequence). Trimming left V 5 bases short and J 0 bases short, with 7 bases between. This CDR3 is CASSVGTNTGELFF. The DNA for the CDR3 is TGTGCCAGCAGTGTCGGAACGAACACCGGGGAGCTGTTTTTT.

V usage is TRBV6-6 and J usage is TRBJ1-6, with 7 bases fitting TRBD1. In germline, CDR1 is MNHNY, CDR2 SVGAGI (reference sequence). The CDR3 sequence is 15 residues long. Trimming cost V 7 bases and J 10 bases; bases outside gene matches: 13. The CDR3 sequence: CASNYGVTGLSPLHF. CDR3 in DNA: TGTGCCAGCAACTATGGGGTGACAGGGCTCTCACCCCTCCACTTT.

The chain couples TRBV5-5 to TRBJ1-5; D gene uncertain. CDR1 is SGHKS, CDR2 YYEKEE, per germline (reference sequence). This CDR3 comprises 15 residues. Trimming stripped 2 bases from V and 0 bases from J, with 9 bases between. The CDR3 protein is CASSLSAYSNQPQHF. The CDR3 DNA reads as TGTGCCAGCAGCTTATCTGCCTATAGCAATCAGCCCCAGCATTTT.

The CDR3 sequence is CASSLGGRFNEQFF. CDR3 sequence (DNA): TGTGCCAGCAGCTTAGGCGGGAGGTTCAATGAGCAGTTCTTC. The genes are TRBV7-9 and TRBJ2-1, with 8 bases fitting TRBD2. The trim removed 1 base at V and 6 bases at J, leaving 2 bases unmatched. Germline CDR1 reads SEHNR; CDR2 reads FQNEAQ (reference sequence). This CDR3 spans 14 amino acids. Full variable domain (rest looked up from reference TRBV7-9 and TRBJ2-1): DTGVSQNPRHKITKRGQNVTFRCDPISEHNRLYWYRQTLGQGPEFLTYFQNEAQLEKSRLLSDRFSAERPKGSFSTLEIQRTEQGDSAMYLCASSLGGRFNEQFFGPGTRLTVL.

Concerning this clone: This specimen includes other DNA sequences encoding the same CDR3. J is TRBJ1-1 and V is TRBV5-6; D is uncertain. Germline V lookup: CDR1 SGHDT, CDR2 YYEEEE. The CDR3 sequence is 13 residues long. Deletions cut 0 bases from V and 1 base from J, with 4 bases between. CDR3 DNA: TGTGCCAGCAGCTTGGGGGGGAACACTGAAGCTTTCTTT. Translated, it gives CASSLGGNTEAFF.

This chain's CDR3 is CASSLSGVQETQYF. CDR3 in DNA: TGTGCCAGCAGTTTATCGGGAGTCCAAGAGACCCAGTACTTC. The chain joins TRBV27 to TRBJ2-5; weak D call: TRBD2 (5 bases). Germline CDR1 and CDR2: MNHEY and SMNVEV (reference sequence). Between the trimmed V and J ends, which lost 0 bases and 1 base, there was a span of 6 bases. The CDR3 extends over 14 amino acids.

The CDR3 coding sequence is TGTGCCAGCAGCCACACAGGGTCCTCCTACGAGCAGTACTTC. As protein: CASSHTGSSYEQYF. The chain joins TRBV11-3 to TRBJ2-7; possibly TRBD1 for D (6 bases). The V and J ends lost 5 bases and 0 bases respectively, with 11 bases between them. Per the germline V gene, CDR1 is SGHNT and CDR2 is YENEEA. The CDR3 runs to 14 residues.

This chain links TRBV9 with TRBJ1-4; D unresolved. The V end lost 4 bases, the J end lost 8 bases, and 15 bases lay between the germline ends. Germline CDR1 reads SGDLS; CDR2 reads YYNGEE. The CDR3 length is 14 residues. DNA of the CDR3: TGTGCCAGCAGCCCCTCGTTCGCGGGGGAAAAACTGTTTTTT. The encoded protein is CASSPSFAGEKLFF.

The chain couples TRBV5-4 to TRBJ1-2, with D tentatively TRBD1 (6 bases). Trimming removed 6 bases at V and 6 bases at J, with 12 bases between. CDR1 is SGHNT, CDR2 YYREEE, per germline (reference sequence). This CDR3 is 12 amino acids long. The CDR3 protein is CASTLDSHGYTF. CDR3 nucleotides: TGTGCCAGCACCCTGGACAGCCATGGCTACACCTTC.

The rearrangement uses TRBV27 and TRBJ2-3; D might be TRBD2 (5 bases). In germline, CDR1 is MNHEY, CDR2 SMNVEV (reference sequence). V was clipped by 3 bases and J by 0 bases, with 10 bases between them. The CDR3 contains 15 residues. CDR3 sequence reads: CASSFVATSTDTQYF. The CDR3 region has the DNA TGTGCCAGCAGTTTCGTAGCGACTAGCACAGATACGCAGTATTTT.

This chain links TRBV5-1 with TRBJ2-1; no clear D gene. The CDR3 consists of 11 residues. Trimming cost V 3 bases and J 9 bases, with 7 bases left between them. Germline CDR1 reads SGHRS; CDR2 reads YFSETQ. The CDR3 reads CASSSNGEQFF. CDR3 coding DNA: TGCGCCAGCAGCTCGAACGGTGAGCAGTTCTTC.

Here the CDR3 reads CAGAVGLHNEQFF. The CDR3 bases are TGTGCCGGCGCAGTAGGGCTTCACAATGAGCAGTTCTTC. The rearrangement links TRBV2 to TRBJ2-1; D remains unclear. Germline V lookup: CDR1 SNHLY, CDR2 FYNNEI. The V gene lost 11 bases and the J gene lost 5 bases, with 16 bases spanning the gap. The CDR3 totals 13 residues.